Below, 3 T cell receptor beta chains from the same sample are listed, as sequenced in a study of human T cells and chemical hapten exposure. MiXCR, run by TCRdb on the RACE reads, gives a single entry per CDR3 protein. The sample lists about 260,000 distinct CDR3 sequences; about 9% were seen once. Time point: pre-sensitization, week 0. Treatment defined: therapeutic diphenylcyclopropenone sensitization with weekly scalp DPC. Specimen: whole blood, collected in connection with sensitization to the hapten diphenylcyclopropenone (DPC). Receptor source: a woman aged 40 to 55 with alopecia areata. Some clones in this sample may be carry-over from other donors' samples.

V is TRBV6-2 or TRBV6-3 and J is TRBJ2-3; 11 bases line up with TRBD2. The CDR3 is 17 residues long. V shed 0 bases, J shed 5 bases, and the junction held 7 bases outside the gene matches. Germline lookup yields CDR1 MNHEY and CDR2 SVGEGT. CDR3 protein: CASSYSRRLAGGDTQYF. CDR3 bases: TGTGCCAGCAGTTACTCGAGGAGGCTAGCGGGAGGAGATACGCAGTATTTT.

This clonotype was detected ten times or more. The chain joins TRBV20-1 to TRBJ2-1; D not certain. The CDR3 consists of 10 residues. Germline lookup yields CDR1 DFQATT and CDR2 SNEGSKA (reference sequence). V dropped 0 bases and J dropped 6 bases, with 0 bases sitting between them. CDR3 protein: CSARDNEQFF. The DNA of the CDR3 is TGCAGTGCTAGAGACAATGAGCAGTTCTTC.

This clonotype came up a few times. V is TRBV6-5 and J is TRBJ1-3; possible D gene TRBD1, 5 bases. V was cut by 0 bases and J by 4 bases, with 10 bases left in between. The CDR3 extends over 15 amino acids. The germline CDR1 and CDR2 sequences are MNHEY and SVGAGI. This chain's CDR3 is CASSYSRDVGNTIYF. CDR3 DNA sequence: TGTGCCAGCAGTTACTCGAGGGACGTCGGAAACACCATATATTTT.